This T cell receptor beta chain was obtained from a study of post-analysis software for immune sequencing data. Study findings and constraints: A significant reduction in normalized Chao1 diversity was observed in multiple sclerosis patients versus controls. Relative to controls, patients had a few TRBV segments at higher frequency, with TRBV5-6, TRBV5-1 and TRBV20-1 among these.

Prepared TCR beta cDNA libraries contained unique molecular identifiers. Each CDR3 protein is one row after TCRdb ran MiXCR on the PCR reads. The sample records 380,000 or so distinct CDR3 sequences, 30% to 45% being singletons. This CDR3 has 17 residues. A remark on this clonotype: Its antigen is undetermined.

J is TRBJ1-1 and V is TRBV21-1; the DNA was not used to check the table's D call, TRBD1. TRBV21-1 is a pseudogene segment. The sequence derives from a girl aged 5 to 17 with multiple sclerosis. Sequences were obtained from blood. The CDR3 spells CASSVPGQGVVNTEAFF. The CDR3 DNA is TGTGCCAGCAGTGTTCCGGGACAGGGCGTAGTGAACACTGAAGCTTTCTTT.